Listed below are T cell receptor beta chains from one sample, sequenced in a study of T cell repertoires in cytomegalovirus infection. From the reads, TCRdb called clonotypes with MiXCR, one entry per CDR3 protein. The sample lists a few hundred thousand distinct CDR3 sequences, 17% occurring once. The sequenced material came from PBMCs. The receptors originated from a human donor in good health (CMV status not recorded). Some clones in this sample may be carry-over from other donors' samples. The CDR3 runs from the conserved cysteine through the conserved F or W. Each record gives: V gene, J gene, clone size, D gene, CDR3 protein, CDR3 DNA. D genes are given only for firm matches. Rows give clone size only sometimes, using once, few, many, or a class for an expanded clone.

V gene: TRBV5-4
J gene: TRBJ2-3
clone size: -
D gene: -
CDR3 protein: CASSRGTFSTDTQYF
CDR3 DNA: TGTGCCAGCAGCCGCGGCACTTTTAGCACAGATACGCAGTATTTT

V gene: TRBV11-2
J gene: TRBJ2-7
clone size: many
D gene: -
CDR3 protein: CASSDRTRIDYEQYF
CDR3 DNA: TGTGCCAGCAGCGACCGGACGCGGATCGACTACGAGCAGTACTTC

V gene: TRBV20-1
J gene: TRBJ2-3
clone size: few
D gene: TRBD2
CDR3 protein: CSAPIAGITDTQYF
CDR3 DNA: TGCAGTGCTCCCATAGCGGGGATCACAGATACGCAGTATTTT

V gene: TRBV12-3/TRBV12-4
J gene: TRBJ1-2
clone size: many
D gene: -
CDR3 protein: CASSLGRYGYTF
CDR3 DNA: TGTGCCAGCAGTTTAGGGCGCTATGGCTACACCTTC

V gene: TRBV7-7
J gene: TRBJ2-1
clone size: -
D gene: -
CDR3 protein: CASSLGGSIYNEQFF
CDR3 DNA: TGTGCTAGCAGCTTAGGGGGTAGCATCTACAATGAGCAGTTCTTC

V gene: TRBV28
J gene: TRBJ1-2
clone size: -
D gene: TRBD1
CDR3 protein: CASRGDRRVGNYGYTF
CDR3 DNA: TGTGCCAGCAGGGGGGACAGGCGGGTTGGAAACTATGGCTACACCTTC

V gene: TRBV29-1
J gene: TRBJ1-1
clone size: few
D gene: TRBD1
CDR3 protein: CSVVTGGTEAFF
CDR3 DNA: TGCAGCGTCGTAACAGGGGGCACTGAAGCTTTCTTT

V gene: TRBV7-2
J gene: TRBJ2-1
clone size: many
D gene: TRBD2
CDR3 protein: CASSQTGLAGGPEQFF
CDR3 DNA: TGTGCCAGCAGCCAAACGGGACTAGCGGGGGGGCCGGAGCAGTTCTTC

V gene: TRBV7-9
J gene: TRBJ1-1
clone size: many
D gene: TRBD1
CDR3 protein: CASSLGTGTANTEAFF
CDR3 DNA: TGTGCCAGCAGCTTAGGAACCGGGACAGCAAACACTGAAGCTTTCTTT

V gene: TRBV12-3/TRBV12-4
J gene: TRBJ2-7
clone size: few
D gene: TRBD1
CDR3 protein: CASSFSSGNLGLTRRGFYEQYF
CDR3 DNA: TGTGCCAGCAGTTTTTCTTCGGGGAACCTTGGCTTAACACGCAGGGGGTTCTACGAGCAGTACTTC

V gene: TRBV11-2
J gene: TRBJ2-1
clone size: many
D gene: -
CDR3 protein: CASSSDGDNEQFF
CDR3 DNA: TGTGCCAGCAGCTCGGACGGGGACAATGAGCAGTTCTTC

V gene: TRBV9
J gene: TRBJ2-7
clone size: few
D gene: TRBD1
CDR3 protein: CASSANPTGGVGEQYF
CDR3 DNA: TGTGCCAGCAGCGCTAATCCAACAGGGGGCGTAGGGGAGCAGTACTTC

V gene: TRBV6-1
J gene: TRBJ2-2
clone size: many
D gene: -
CDR3 protein: CASRPVSGELFF
CDR3 DNA: TGTGCCAGCAGGCCAGTTAGCGGGGAGCTGTTTTTT

V gene: TRBV6-2/TRBV6-3
J gene: TRBJ1-2
clone size: few
D gene: -
CDR3 protein: CASSYGRVGGYTF
CDR3 DNA: TGTGCCAGCAGTTACGGAAGAGTAGGGGGCTACACCTTC

V gene: TRBV19
J gene: TRBJ1-3
clone size: few
D gene: -
CDR3 protein: CASSTRQDFVGNTIYF
CDR3 DNA: TGTGCCAGTAGTACCCGCCAGGACTTTGTTGGAAACACCATATATTTT

V gene: TRBV18
J gene: TRBJ1-3
clone size: -
D gene: -
CDR3 protein: CASSPRRQAVSGNTIYF
CDR3 DNA: TGTGCCAGCTCACCAAGAAGACAGGCCGTCTCTGGAAACACCATATATTTT

V gene: TRBV7-2
J gene: TRBJ1-1
clone size: many
D gene: -
CDR3 protein: CASSLGPTGVTEAFF
CDR3 DNA: TGTGCCAGCAGCTTAGGACCGACAGGAGTAACTGAAGCTTTCTTT

V gene: TRBV11-2
J gene: TRBJ1-1
clone size: few
D gene: -
CDR3 protein: CASSSQTRGRGSTEAFF
CDR3 DNA: TGTGCCAGCAGCTCGCAGACCCGGGGCCGGGGTTCCACTGAAGCTTTCTTT

V gene: TRBV7-9
J gene: TRBJ2-1
clone size: many
D gene: -
CDR3 protein: CASSLGAYNEQFF
CDR3 DNA: TGTGCCAGCAGCTTGGGCGCCTACAATGAGCAGTTCTTC

V gene: TRBV12-3/TRBV12-4
J gene: TRBJ2-5
clone size: many
D gene: TRBD2
CDR3 protein: CASSLLGGQETQYF
CDR3 DNA: TGTGCCAGCAGTTTATTGGGGGGGCAAGAGACCCAGTACTTC

V gene: TRBV7-2
J gene: TRBJ1-1
clone size: many
D gene: -
CDR3 protein: CASSSDSDTEAFF
CDR3 DNA: TGTGCCAGCAGCTCGGACAGTGACACTGAAGCTTTCTTT

V gene: TRBV20-1
J gene: TRBJ2-3
clone size: many
D gene: TRBD1
CDR3 protein: CSARDSRGRTDTQYF
CDR3 DNA: TGCAGTGCTAGAGACTCGAGGGGGCGCACAGATACGCAGTATTTT

V gene: TRBV12-3/TRBV12-4
J gene: TRBJ2-2
clone size: -
D gene: -
CDR3 protein: CASSLNSGITGELFF
CDR3 DNA: TGTGCCAGCAGTCTAAATTCAGGGATCACCGGGGAGCTGTTTTTT

V gene: TRBV20-1
J gene: TRBJ1-5
clone size: -
D gene: -
CDR3 protein: CSASSGRFNQPQHF
CDR3 DNA: TGCAGTGCTAGTTCAGGGCGGTTTAATCAGCCCCAGCATTTT

V gene: TRBV18
J gene: TRBJ2-6
clone size: -
D gene: TRBD1
CDR3 protein: CASSQTGPGANVLTF
CDR3 DNA: TGTGCCAGCTCTCAGACAGGGCCTGGGGCCAACGTCCTGACTTTC

V gene: TRBV25-1
J gene: TRBJ1-1
clone size: few
D gene: -
CDR3 protein: CASSPREGVKEAFF
CDR3 DNA: TGTGCCAGCAGCCCTAGGGAGGGAGTGAAGGAAGCTTTCTTT

V gene: TRBV20-1
J gene: TRBJ2-7
clone size: -
D gene: TRBD1
CDR3 protein: CSARTGTGALRPYEQYF
CDR3 DNA: TGCAGTGCTAGGACCGGGACAGGGGCCCTTAGGCCCTACGAGCAGTACTTC

V gene: TRBV20-1
J gene: TRBJ2-5
clone size: many
D gene: -
CDR3 protein: CSAGIRGTGKETQYF
CDR3 DNA: TGCAGTGCTGGAATTCGGGGTACGGGGAAAGAGACCCAGTACTTC

V gene: TRBV7-2
J gene: TRBJ2-3
clone size: many
D gene: -
CDR3 protein: CASSFAGEDTQYF
CDR3 DNA: TGTGCCAGCAGCTTTGCAGGAGAAGATACGCAGTATTTT

V gene: TRBV29-1
J gene: TRBJ2-3
clone size: -
D gene: TRBD2
CDR3 protein: CSVTSGGLTDTQYF
CDR3 DNA: TGCAGCGTTACTAGCGGGGGGTTGACAGATACGCAGTATTTT

V gene: TRBV7-2
J gene: TRBJ2-1
clone size: many
D gene: -
CDR3 protein: CASSLDRDAYNEQFF
CDR3 DNA: TGTGCCAGCAGCTTAGATCGGGACGCCTACAATGAGCAGTTCTTC

V gene: TRBV28
J gene: TRBJ2-1
clone size: many
D gene: -
CDR3 protein: CASSPINLPIYNEQFF
CDR3 DNA: TGTGCCAGCAGTCCCATAAACCTCCCTATTTACAATGAGCAGTTCTTC